This T cell receptor (beta chain) derives from a study of Ad26.COV2.S vaccination and SARS-CoV-2 variants. Sequencing was performed with immunoSEQ multiplex PCR; in TCRdb, only in-frame clones are kept and a portion is missing. The table lists roughly 420,000 clones, around nine tenths of them singletons. Treatment in this sample: some 19 received Ad26.COV2.S at low or high dose, single or two shots; about 5 received placebo; per-sample allocation not given. Samples were taken on day 63 after the first vaccine or placebo injection. Germline assignment: CDR1 MNHEY and CDR2 SVGAGI. This CDR3 spans 14 amino acids. Trimming took 9 bases from V and 4 from J, leaving 15 bases between them.

The receptor comes from a person aged 18 to 59 who received the Ad26.COV2.S COVID-19 vaccine or a placebo. The rearrangement links TRBV6-5 to TRBJ1-4, with D unresolved. Sequenced here: peripheral blood, sampled in a trial of Ad26.COV2.S vaccine versus placebo. The CDR3 nucleotides are TGTGCCAGTCGACTCGGCAGAGATAATGAAAAACTGTTTTTT. Translation gives CASRLGRDNEKLFF.